The next 18 T cell receptor beta chains were all read from a single sample in a study of blood T cell repertoires in COVID-19. Profiled with immunoSEQ multiplex PCR; TCRdb holds only in-frame clones, not every one. Of 30,000 to 35,000 clones detected, approximately 91% appear once; the ten largest clones hold less than 8%. The sequenced sample consisted of peripheral blood. These receptor sequences come from a man between 60 and 75 years old with COVID-19, enrolled during active disease.

The chain is built from TRBV28 and TRBJ1-5, with D hard to call. Trimming removed 7 bases from V and 3 bases from J, with 7 bases in between. Germline V gene data show CDR1 as MDHEN and CDR2 as SYDVKM. The CDR3 has 12 amino acids. The CDR3 DNA reads TGTGCCAGCAATCTCCTCAATCAGCCCCAGCATTTT. This sequence encodes CASNLLNQPQHF.

V gene TRBV18 combines with J gene TRBJ2-2; a possible D gene is TRBD1 (6 bases). The germline V gene encodes CDR1 KGHSH and CDR2 LQKENI. Trimming removed 3 bases from V and 4 bases from J, with 21 bases in between. The CDR3 covers 18 residues. The CDR3 reads CASSPALFEGTSTGELFF. The CDR3 bases are TGTGCCAGCTCACCCGCCCTATTCGAGGGGACAAGCACCGGGGAGCTGTTTTTT.

V and J are TRBV3-1 (or the pseudogene TRBV3-2) and TRBJ2-3; 9 bases map to TRBD1. This CDR3 region has 16 residues. Germline V lookup: CDR1 LGHDT, CDR2 YNNKEL (reference sequence). The V gene end was trimmed by 7 bases and the J gene end by 6 bases; junction bases not matched to a gene: 14. CDR3 protein: CASTLGTGPFGDTQYF. CDR3 nucleotides: TGTGCCAGCACCCTAGGGACAGGGCCTTTTGGGGATACGCAGTATTTT.

The chain couples TRBV5-5 to TRBJ1-4; 10 bases are a match to TRBD1. V dropped 5 bases and J dropped 4; count of bases not matched to a gene: 5. CDR3 size: 15 residues. Germline CDR1 and CDR2: SGHKS and YYEKEE (reference sequence). The CDR3 sequence is CASRTGGADNEKLFF. CDR3 coding DNA: TGTGCCAGCAGGACAGGGGGCGCAGATAATGAAAAACTGTTTTTT.

This CDR3 reads CASGDVSSYNSPLHF. The CDR3 nucleotides read TGTGCCAGCGGAGACGTAAGCTCCTATAATTCACCCCTCCACTTT. The V gene is TRBV27, the J gene TRBJ1-6; D remains ambiguous. Trimming shortened V by 8 bases and J by 0 bases, and 11 bases separated the two germline ends. Germline-derived CDR1 and CDR2 are MNHEY and SMNVEV (reference sequence). The CDR3 is 15 residues long.

The V call is TRBV28, the J call TRBJ1-2; no reliable D call. This CDR3 comprises 13 residues. The germline gives CDR1 MDHEN, CDR2 SYDVKM. Trimming shortened V by 8 bases and J by 3 bases, and 13 bases separated the two germline ends. CDR3: CASLPPEDYGYTF. The CDR3 coding sequence is TGTGCCAGCCTGCCGCCCGAGGACTATGGCTACACCTTC.

J is TRBJ2-2 and V is TRBV27; 9 positions match TRBD2. This CDR3 comprises 18 residues. J lost 4 bases, V lost 3 bases, and 12 bases had no gene match. The V gene's germline CDR1 is MNHEY and CDR2 SMNVEV (reference sequence). The chain's CDR3 is CASSFGFSGSLGTGELFF. DNA of the CDR3: TGTGCCAGCAGTTTTGGGTTTAGCGGGAGCCTTGGCACCGGGGAGCTGTTTTTT.

This rearrangement joins TRBV6-5 to TRBJ2-4; possible D gene TRBD1, 6 bases. Germline loops: CDR1 MNHEY, CDR2 SVGAGI. V lost 6 bases to trimming and J lost 7 bases, with 13 bases between them. The CDR3 runs to 13 residues. The CDR3 here is CASSPIRGNIQYF. The CDR3 DNA reads as TGTGCCAGCAGCCCCATCAGGGGTAACATTCAGTACTTC.

V gene TRBV30 combines with J gene TRBJ1-3; D may be TRBD1 (6 bases). The CDR3 covers 14 residues. V dropped 7 bases and J dropped 0 bases, with 13 bases sitting between them. Germline-derived CDR1 and CDR2 are GTSNPN and SVGIG (reference sequence). The CDR3 nucleotides read TGTGCCTTCCCCCAGGGGAGCTCTGGAAACACCATATATTTT. Its translation is CAFPQGSSGNTIYF. Combining the CDR3 with reference TRBV30 and TRBJ1-3 gives the whole variable domain SQTIHQWPATLVQPVGSPLSLECTVEGTSNPNLYWYRQAAGRGLQLLFYSVGIGQISSEVPQNLSASRPQDRQFILSSKKLLLSDSGFYLCAFPQGSSGNTIYFGEGSWLTVV.

The rearrangement uses TRBV27 and TRBJ1-1, with TRBD1 as a possible D gene (5 bases). Trimming took 6 bases from V and 7 from J, leaving 27 bases between them. The CDR3 runs 17 residues. Germline V gene lookup returns CDR1 MNHEY and CDR2 SMNVEV (reference sequence). CDR3 sequence reads: CASSLKGPGREEDEAFF. CDR3 in DNA: TGTGCCAGCAGCCTTAAGGGGCCCGGCAGGGAGGAGGATGAAGCTTTCTTT.

The J gene is TRBJ1-2, the V gene TRBV12-3 or TRBV12-4; D is unresolved. The ends were cut back, 5 bases at V and 6 bases at J, with 7 bases in the middle. The CDR3 is 11 residues long. CDR3 sequence reads: CASSHSDGYTF. The DNA for the CDR3 is TGTGCCAGCAGTCACAGTGATGGCTACACCTTC.

CDR3 sequence: CANALGETGELFF. The CDR3 nucleotides read TGCGCCAACGCCCTAGGGGAAACCGGGGAGCTGTTTTTT. The rearrangement links TRBV10-2 to TRBJ2-2; a possible D gene is TRBD1 (5 bases). The V gene's germline CDR1 is WSHSY and CDR2 SAAADI. This CDR3 is 13 amino acids long. V was pared by 10 bases and J by 5 bases, with 14 bases between.

The count of this clone is one. The gene calls are TRBV27 and TRBJ2-2, with 8 bases matching TRBD2. CDR1 and CDR2 (germline): MNHEY, SMNVEV (reference sequence). With 3 bases clipped from V and 5 bases from J, the junction kept 2 bases outside the gene matches. This CDR3 spans 14 amino acids. The CDR3 reads CASSFAGGTGELFF. The CDR3 DNA follows: TGTGCCAGCAGTTTCGCGGGAGGAACCGGGGAGCTGTTTTTT.

The V call is TRBV5-6, the J call TRBJ1-2; the D is unclear. Germline CDR1 and CDR2: SGHDT and YYEEEE. This CDR3 region has 14 residues. V shed 4 bases and J shed 6 bases, with 16 bases lying between them. CDR3 in amino acids: CASSDLSGRHGYTF. The CDR3 DNA reads TGTGCCAGCAGCGACCTTAGCGGGAGGCATGGCTACACCTTC.

The chain is built from TRBV6-5 and TRBJ2-2; 7 bases line up with TRBD1. The germline V gene encodes CDR1 MNHEY and CDR2 SVGAGI. J lost 0 bases, V lost 10 bases, and 5 bases had no gene match. The CDR3 has 14 residues. CDR3 bases: TGTGCCACCTCAGGGGGTACGAACACCGGGGAGCTGTTTTTT. Translated, it gives CATSGGTNTGELFF.

The rearrangement uses TRBV27 and TRBJ1-5, with D tentatively TRBD1 (5 bases). CDR1 and CDR2 (germline): MNHEY, SMNVEV (reference sequence). This CDR3 has 17 residues. Trimming stripped 4 bases from V and 1 base from J, with 17 bases between. The CDR3 bases are TGTGCCAGCAGTTCTCCCGCGGCCGGGGGGAGCAATCAGCCCCAGCATTTT. The encoded protein is CASSSPAAGGSNQPQHF.

The chain combines TRBV19 with TRBJ1-2, with unresolved D. This CDR3 comprises 14 residues. The ends were cut back, 8 bases at V and 0 bases at J, with 13 bases in the middle. The germline CDR1 and CDR2 sequences are LNHDA and SQIVND (reference sequence). CDR3 DNA: TGTGCCAGTCGCGAGGCGCATACTAACTATGGCTACACCTTC. Translating it yields CASREAHTNYGYTF.

In DNA form, the CDR3 reads TGTGCCAGCAGCCAAGCCTTGGAGGGAGCAGATACGCAGTATTTT. It encodes CASSQALEGADTQYF. This chain joins TRBV3-1 (or the pseudogene TRBV3-2) and TRBJ2-3; D is possibly TRBD2 (6 bases). Trimming stripped 1 base from V and 4 bases from J, with 12 bases between. In germline, CDR1 is LGHDT, CDR2 YNNKEL (reference sequence). The CDR3 covers 15 residues.